This TCR beta chain was captured by sequencing in a study of cytomegalovirus exposure and HLA in healthy donors. On the study more broadly: Findings of an earlier analysis included under 140 million unique TCR beta sequences from roughly 200 million T cells. About 80 million unique TCRs from HLA-typed donors made up an early data release. Caucasian-associated ancestry cluster membership applied to 75% to 85% of a few hundred genotyped donors.

To note about this clone: Its antigen is still unknown.

Study-wide points: Later analysis revealed greater clonal expansion in HLA-associated TCR beta chains than in equally common others.

Germline V gene data show CDR1 as MDHEN and CDR2 as SYDVKM. The CDR3 is 20 amino acids. The ends lost 5 bases at V and 4 bases at J; junction bases unmatched: 14. Researchers ran the PCR with 60 Vbeta and 13 Jbeta primers. The data were produced by immunoSEQ multiplex PCR, yet TCRdb's version contains in-frame clones alone and is incomplete. The sample has over 95,000 clones, roughly three quarters seen once. Input material: PBMCs. The chain couples TRBV28 to TRBJ2-1; TRBD2 aligns across 16 bases. This receptor was identified in a female donor in good health and CMV-seronegative. Here the CDR3 DNA reads TGTGCCAGCAGTCCACAACCCCCCGGGACTAGCGGGAGGGGATACAATGAGCAGTTCTTC. Translated: CASSPQPPGTSGRGYNEQFF.